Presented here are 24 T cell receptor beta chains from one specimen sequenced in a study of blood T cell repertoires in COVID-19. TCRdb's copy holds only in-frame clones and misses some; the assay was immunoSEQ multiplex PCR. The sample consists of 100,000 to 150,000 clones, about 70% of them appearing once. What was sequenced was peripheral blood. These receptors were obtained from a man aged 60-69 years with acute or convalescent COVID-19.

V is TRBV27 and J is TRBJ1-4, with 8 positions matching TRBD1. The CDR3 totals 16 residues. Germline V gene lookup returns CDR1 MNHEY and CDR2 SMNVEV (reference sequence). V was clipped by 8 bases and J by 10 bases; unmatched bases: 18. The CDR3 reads CASGIYSGGADGKLFF. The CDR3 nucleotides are TGTGCCAGCGGGATCTACTCAGGGGGCGCAGATGGAAAACTGTTTTTT.

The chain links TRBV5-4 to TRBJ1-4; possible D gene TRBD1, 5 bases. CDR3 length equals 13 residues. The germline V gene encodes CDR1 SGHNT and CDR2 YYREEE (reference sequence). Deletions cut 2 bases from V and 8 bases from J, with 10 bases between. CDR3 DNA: TGTGCCAGCAGCTTCGGGGGAGGGGAAAAACTGTTTTTT. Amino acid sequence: CASSFGGGEKLFF.

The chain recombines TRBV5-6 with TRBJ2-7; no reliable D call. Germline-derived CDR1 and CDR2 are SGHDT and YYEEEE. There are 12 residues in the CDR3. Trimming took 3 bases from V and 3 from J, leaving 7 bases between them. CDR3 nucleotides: TGTGCCAGCAGCTCTTCAGGCTACGAGCAGTACTTC. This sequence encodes CASSSSGYEQYF.

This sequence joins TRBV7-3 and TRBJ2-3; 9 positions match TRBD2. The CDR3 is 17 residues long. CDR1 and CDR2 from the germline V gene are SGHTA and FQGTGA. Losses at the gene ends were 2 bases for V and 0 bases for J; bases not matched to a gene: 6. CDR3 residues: CASSLGSGSRSTDTQYF. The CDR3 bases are TGTGCCAGCAGCTTAGGTAGCGGGAGCCGTAGCACAGATACGCAGTATTTT.

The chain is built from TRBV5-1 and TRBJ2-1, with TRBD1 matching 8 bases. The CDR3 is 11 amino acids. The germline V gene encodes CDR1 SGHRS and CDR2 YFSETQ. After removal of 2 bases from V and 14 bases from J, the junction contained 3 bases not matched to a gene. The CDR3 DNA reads TGCGCCAGCAGCTTCGACAGGGGCGAGTTCTTC. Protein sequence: CASSFDRGEFF.

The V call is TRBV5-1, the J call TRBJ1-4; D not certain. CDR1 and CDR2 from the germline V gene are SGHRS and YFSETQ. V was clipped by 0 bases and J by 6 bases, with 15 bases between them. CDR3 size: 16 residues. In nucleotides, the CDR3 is TGCGCCAGCAGCTTGGCCAGAAGAAGCCAGGATGAAAAACTGTTTTTT. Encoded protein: CASSLARRSQDEKLFF.

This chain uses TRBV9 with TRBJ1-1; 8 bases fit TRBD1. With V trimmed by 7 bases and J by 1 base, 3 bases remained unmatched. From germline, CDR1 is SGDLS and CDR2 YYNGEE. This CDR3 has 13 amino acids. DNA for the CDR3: TGTGCCAGCTCGACAGGGGAGAACACTGAAGCTTTCTTT. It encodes CASSTGENTEAFF.

Here the CDR3 reads CASSPGFAKNIQYF. DNA of the CDR3: TGTGCCAGCAGCCCCGGGTTTGCCAAAAACATTCAGTACTTC. This chain uses TRBV11-2 with TRBJ2-4; unclear D gene. The CDR3 runs to 14 residues. V lost 5 bases to trimming and J lost 1 base, with 9 bases between them. Germline-derived CDR1 and CDR2 are SGHAT and FQNNGV.

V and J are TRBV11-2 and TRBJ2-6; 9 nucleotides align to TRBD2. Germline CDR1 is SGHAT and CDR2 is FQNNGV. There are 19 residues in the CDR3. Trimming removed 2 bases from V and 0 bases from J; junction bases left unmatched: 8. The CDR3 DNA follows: TGTGCCAGCAGCTTAAGCTTTTCTAGCGGGATCTCTGGGGCCAACGTCCTGACTTTC. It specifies CASSLSFSSGISGANVLTF.

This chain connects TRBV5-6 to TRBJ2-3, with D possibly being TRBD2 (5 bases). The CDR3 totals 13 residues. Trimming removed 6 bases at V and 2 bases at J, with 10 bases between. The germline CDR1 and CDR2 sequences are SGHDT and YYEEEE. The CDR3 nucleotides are TGTGCCAGCACCTCTAGCTACACAGATACGCAGTATTTT. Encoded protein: CASTSSYTDTQYF.

In DNA form, the CDR3 reads TGTGCCAGCACCAAGGGACTAGCGGGGACAGATACGCAGTATTTT. Its translation: CASTKGLAGTDTQYF. This chain joins TRBV2 and TRBJ2-3, with 13 bases lining up with TRBD2. The germline CDR1 and CDR2 sequences are SNHLY and FYNNEI. After removal of 7 bases from V and 3 bases from J, the junction contained 4 bases not matched to a gene. This CDR3 comprises 15 residues.

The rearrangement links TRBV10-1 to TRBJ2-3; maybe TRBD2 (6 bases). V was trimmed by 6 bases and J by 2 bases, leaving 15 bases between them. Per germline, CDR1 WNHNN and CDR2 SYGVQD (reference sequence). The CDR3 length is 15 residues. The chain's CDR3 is CASSAGLRDTDTQYF. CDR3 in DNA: TGCGCCAGCAGCGCGGGGTTAAGGGACACAGATACGCAGTATTTT.

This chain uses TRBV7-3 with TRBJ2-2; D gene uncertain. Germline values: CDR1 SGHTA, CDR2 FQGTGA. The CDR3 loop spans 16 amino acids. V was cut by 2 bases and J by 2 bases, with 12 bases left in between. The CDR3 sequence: CASSLLPRRNTGELFF. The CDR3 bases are TGTGCCAGCAGCTTATTACCCAGGCGCAACACCGGGGAGCTGTTTTTT.

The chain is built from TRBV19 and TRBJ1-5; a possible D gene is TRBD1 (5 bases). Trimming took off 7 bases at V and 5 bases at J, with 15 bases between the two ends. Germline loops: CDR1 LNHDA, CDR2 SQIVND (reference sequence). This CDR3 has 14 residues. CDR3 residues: CASTPLSRDQPQHF. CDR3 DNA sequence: TGTGCCAGTACCCCCCTCTCCAGGGATCAGCCCCAGCATTTT.

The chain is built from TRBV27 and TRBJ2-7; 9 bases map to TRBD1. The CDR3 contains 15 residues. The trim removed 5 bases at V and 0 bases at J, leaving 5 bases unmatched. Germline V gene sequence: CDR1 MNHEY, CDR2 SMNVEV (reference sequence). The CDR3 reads CASSQTGGFSYEQYF. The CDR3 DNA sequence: TGTGCCAGCAGTCAAACAGGGGGCTTCTCCTACGAGCAGTACTTC.

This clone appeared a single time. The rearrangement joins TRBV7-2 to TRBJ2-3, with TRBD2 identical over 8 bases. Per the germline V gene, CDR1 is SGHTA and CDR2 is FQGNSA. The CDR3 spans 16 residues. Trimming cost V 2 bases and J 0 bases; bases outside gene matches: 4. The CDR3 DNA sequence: TGTGCCAGCAGCTTACCGAGCGGGGGTAGCACAGATACGCAGTATTTT. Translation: CASSLPSGGSTDTQYF.

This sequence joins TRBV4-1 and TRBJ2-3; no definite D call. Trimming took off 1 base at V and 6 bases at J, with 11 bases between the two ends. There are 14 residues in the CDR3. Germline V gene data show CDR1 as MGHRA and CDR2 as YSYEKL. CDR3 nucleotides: TGCGCCAGCAGCCAAGGCCCGTTTAGCGATACGCAGTATTTT. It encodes CASSQGPFSDTQYF.

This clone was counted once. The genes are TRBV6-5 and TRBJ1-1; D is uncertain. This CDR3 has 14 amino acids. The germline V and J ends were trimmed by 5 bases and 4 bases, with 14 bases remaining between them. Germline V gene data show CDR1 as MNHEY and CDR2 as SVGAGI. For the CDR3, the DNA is TGTGCCAGCAGTCCGAGGACGGGATTCACTGAAGCTTTCTTT. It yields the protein CASSPRTGFTEAFF.

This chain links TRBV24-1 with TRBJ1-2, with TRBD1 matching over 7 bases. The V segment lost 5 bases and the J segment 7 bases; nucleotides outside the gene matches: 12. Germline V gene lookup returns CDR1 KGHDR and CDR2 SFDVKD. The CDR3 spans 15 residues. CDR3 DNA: TGTGCCACCAGTGTCGGTCGACAGGGAATCTCTGGCTACACCTTC. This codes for CATSVGRQGISGYTF.

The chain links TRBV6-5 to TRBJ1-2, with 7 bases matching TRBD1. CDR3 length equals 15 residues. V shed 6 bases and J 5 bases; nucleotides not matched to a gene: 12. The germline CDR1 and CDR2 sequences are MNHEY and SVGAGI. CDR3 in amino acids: CASSPRDRAVYGYTF. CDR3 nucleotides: TGTGCCAGCAGCCCAAGAGACAGGGCCGTATATGGCTACACCTTC.

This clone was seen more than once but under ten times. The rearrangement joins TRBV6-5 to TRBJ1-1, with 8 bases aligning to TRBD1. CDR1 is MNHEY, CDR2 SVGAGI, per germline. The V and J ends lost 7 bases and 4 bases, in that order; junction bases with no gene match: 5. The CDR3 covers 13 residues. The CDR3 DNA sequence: TGTGCCAGCACGACAGGGGTGCTCACTGAAGCTTTCTTT. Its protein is CASTTGVLTEAFF.

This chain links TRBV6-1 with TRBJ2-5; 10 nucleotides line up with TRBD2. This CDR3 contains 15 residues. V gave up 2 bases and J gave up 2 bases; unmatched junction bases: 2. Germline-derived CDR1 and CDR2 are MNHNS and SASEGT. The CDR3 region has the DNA TGTGCCAGCAGTGAAAGGACTAGCGGTCAAGAGACCCAGTACTTC. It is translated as CASSERTSGQETQYF.

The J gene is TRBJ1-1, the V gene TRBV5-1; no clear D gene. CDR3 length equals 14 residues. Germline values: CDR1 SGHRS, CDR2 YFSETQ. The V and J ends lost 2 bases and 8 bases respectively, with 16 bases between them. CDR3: CASSFTTTRQEAFF. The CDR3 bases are TGCGCCAGCAGCTTTACCACGACACGCCAAGAAGCTTTCTTT. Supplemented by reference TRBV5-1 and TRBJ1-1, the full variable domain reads KAGVTQTPRYLIKTRGQQVTLSCSPISGHRSVSWYQQTPGQGLQFLFEYFSETQRNKGNFPGRFSGRQFSNSRSEMNVSTLELGDSALYLCASSFTTTRQEAFFGQGTRLTVV.

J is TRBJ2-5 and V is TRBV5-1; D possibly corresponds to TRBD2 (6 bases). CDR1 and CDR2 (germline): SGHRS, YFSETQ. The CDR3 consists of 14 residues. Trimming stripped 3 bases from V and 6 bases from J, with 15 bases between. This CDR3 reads CASSSAGNGQTQYF. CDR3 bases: TGCGCCAGCAGCTCGGCGGGGAACGGGCAGACCCAGTACTTC.